A selection of T cell receptor beta chains follows, all from one sample in a study of blood T cell repertoires in COVID-19. Sequencing was performed with immunoSEQ multiplex PCR; in TCRdb, only in-frame clones are kept and a portion is missing. The table has around 200,000 clones, around 80% seen once; the top ten hold 5.5% to 8%. Sequencing input: peripheral blood. Source of these receptors: a woman in her thirties or forties with COVID-19, enrolled during active disease. The conserved cysteine and the conserved F or W are not part of the CDR3 here.

TRBJ2-1 | TRBV19 | ASRTGKKIYNEQF
TRBJ2-5 | TRBV21-1 | ASSKGGTSGRTSEY
TRBJ1-6 | TRBV10-3 | AIRQGLNSPLH
TRBJ2-1 | TRBV7-6 | ASSHQGWDRVPNEQF
TRBJ2-7 | TRBV9 | ASSELAGGPAYEQY
TRBJ2-2 | TRBV10-1 | ASGSRDSLTGELF
TRBJ1-2 | TRBV27 | ASSYGTGVNYGYT
TRBJ1-2 | TRBV6-1 | ASSENTGQGRRGYT
TRBJ1-1 | TRBV5-1 | ASSLSDRDTEAF
TRBJ1-1 | TRBV28 | ASMRDAVSF
TRBJ1-2 | TRBV6-4 | ARRGPHKYGYT
TRBJ2-7 | TRBV5-1 | ASKPSGGNYAYEQY
TRBJ1-4 | TRBV3-1/TRBV3-2 | ASSQNRVPNEKLF
TRBJ2-7 | TRBV27 | ASSSTGVPYEQY
TRBJ1-1 | TRBV4-1 | ASSDPPGQGTWNTEAF
TRBJ2-1 | TRBV2 | ASSEDHGKNEQF
TRBJ1-5 | TRBV7-3 | ASSPNQPQH
TRBJ1-6 | TRBV18 | ASSEQGPTSPLH
TRBJ1-5 | TRBV5-5 | ASSLSGGSSNQPQH
TRBJ2-5 | TRBV19 | ASSILGGSGQETQY
TRBJ2-1 | TRBV27 | ASSFSGRIVNEQF
TRBJ1-1 | TRBV6-5 | ASSYGGTEAF
TRBJ1-6 | TRBV12-1 | ATGRSNSPLH
TRBJ1-5 | TRBV2 | ASILTPNSNQPQH
TRBJ1-3 | TRBV3-1/TRBV3-2 | ASRAASGNTIY
TRBJ2-7 | TRBV6-5 | ASSTTESSYEQY
TRBJ1-2 | TRBV6-4 | ASSDPGLGSYGYT
TRBJ2-3 | TRBV4-1 | ASSQVSLADNTDTQY
TRBJ1-5 | TRBV10-1 | ASSDGLNQPQH
TRBJ1-6 | TRBV3-1/TRBV3-2 | ASSMTRGSPLH
TRBJ1-1 | TRBV6-4 | ASSDSVGSHTEAF
TRBJ2-3 | TRBV11-3 | ASSPMAGGITDTQY
TRBJ1-3 | TRBV10-3 | AISTKQGSSGNTIY
TRBJ2-7 | TRBV7-2 | ASSLVVAAPYEQY
TRBJ1-5 | TRBV28 | ASRPSGGSQPQH
TRBJ2-2 | TRBV11-3 | ASSSGLDGPTGELF
TRBJ2-1 | TRBV24-1 | ATSGQGEQF
TRBJ2-7 | TRBV18 | ASSYRDRSPYEQY
TRBJ2-6 | TRBV5-6 | ASSLVKRTEASGANVLT
TRBJ1-2 | TRBV19 | ASMLLGQGMMDYGYT
TRBJ1-1 | TRBV5-4 | ASSNDDREVEAF
TRBJ1-6 | TRBV28 | ASRTLQGAYNSPLH
TRBJ2-4 | TRBV19 | ASSTRDIQY
TRBJ2-7 | TRBV11-1 | ASSLRASYEQY
TRBJ2-7 | TRBV4-1 | ASSPGLLGDEQY
TRBJ1-1 | TRBV7-2 | ASSLRTGEAEAF
TRBJ2-7 | TRBV7-6 | ASSLEQQGGRREQY
TRBJ2-5 | TRBV29-1 | SGSLAREIRGETQY
TRBJ2-7 | TRBV11-3 | ASSLGGQGDPYEQY
TRBJ1-2 | TRBV4-1 | ASSQVDRSYGYT
TRBJ1-2 | TRBV10-2 | ASTSTIRGYT
TRBJ2-1 | TRBV27 | ASSPQVDNEQF
TRBJ1-2 | TRBV7-8 | ASSYGTGYGYT